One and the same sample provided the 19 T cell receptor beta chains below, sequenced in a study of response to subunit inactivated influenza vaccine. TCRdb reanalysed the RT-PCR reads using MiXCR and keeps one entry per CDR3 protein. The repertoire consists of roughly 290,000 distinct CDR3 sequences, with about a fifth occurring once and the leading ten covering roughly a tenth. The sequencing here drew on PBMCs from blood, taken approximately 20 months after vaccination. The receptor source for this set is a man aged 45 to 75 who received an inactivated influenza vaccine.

CDR3 DNA sequence: TGTGCCAGCAGCTTGGGGGTCCTCCAGGCGGCTTTCTTT. Encoded protein: CASSLGVLQAAFF. The chain is built from TRBV5-4 and TRBJ1-1; no definite D call. The length of the CDR3 is 13 residues. In germline, CDR1 is SGHNT, CDR2 YYREEE (reference sequence). Trimming removed 0 bases at V and 11 bases at J, with 14 bases between.

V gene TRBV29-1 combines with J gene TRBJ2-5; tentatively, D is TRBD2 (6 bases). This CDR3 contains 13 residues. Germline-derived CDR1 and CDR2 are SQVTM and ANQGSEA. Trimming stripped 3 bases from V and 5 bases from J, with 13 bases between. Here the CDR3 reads CSVDQGGRETQYF. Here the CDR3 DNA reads TGCAGCGTTGATCAGGGAGGACGGGAGACCCAGTACTTC.

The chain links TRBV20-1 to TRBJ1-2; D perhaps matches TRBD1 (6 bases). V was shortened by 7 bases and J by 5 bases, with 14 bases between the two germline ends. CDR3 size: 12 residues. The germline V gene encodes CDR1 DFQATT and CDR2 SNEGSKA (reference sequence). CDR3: CSVLGARYGYTF. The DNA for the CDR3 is TGCAGTGTGTTGGGGGCACGGTATGGCTACACCTTC.

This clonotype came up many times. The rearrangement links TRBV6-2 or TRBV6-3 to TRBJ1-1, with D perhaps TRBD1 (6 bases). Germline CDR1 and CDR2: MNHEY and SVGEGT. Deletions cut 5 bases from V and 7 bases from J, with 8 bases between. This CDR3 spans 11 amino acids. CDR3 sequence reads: CASSQGSEAFF. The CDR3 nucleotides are TGTGCCAGCAGTCAGGGGAGTGAAGCTTTCTTT.

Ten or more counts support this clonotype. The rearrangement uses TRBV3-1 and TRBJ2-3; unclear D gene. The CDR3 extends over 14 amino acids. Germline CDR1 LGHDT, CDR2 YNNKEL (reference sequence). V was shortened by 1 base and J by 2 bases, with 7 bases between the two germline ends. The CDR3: CASSQASNTDTQYF. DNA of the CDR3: TGTGCCAGCAGCCAAGCGTCGAACACAGATACGCAGTATTTT.

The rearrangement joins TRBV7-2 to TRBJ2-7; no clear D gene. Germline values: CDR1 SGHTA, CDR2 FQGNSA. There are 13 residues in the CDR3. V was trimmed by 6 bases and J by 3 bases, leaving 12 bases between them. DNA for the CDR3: TGTGCCAGCAGGGGTCAAGCGTTCTACGAGCAGTACTTC. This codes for CASRGQAFYEQYF.

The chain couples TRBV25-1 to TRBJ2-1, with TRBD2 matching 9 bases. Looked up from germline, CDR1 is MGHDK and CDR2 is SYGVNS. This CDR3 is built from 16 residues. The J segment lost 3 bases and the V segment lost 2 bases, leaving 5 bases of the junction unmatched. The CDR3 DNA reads TGTGCCAGCAGTGAAATGGAGCGGGGGGACTACAATGAGCAGTTCTTC. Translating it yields CASSEMERGDYNEQFF.

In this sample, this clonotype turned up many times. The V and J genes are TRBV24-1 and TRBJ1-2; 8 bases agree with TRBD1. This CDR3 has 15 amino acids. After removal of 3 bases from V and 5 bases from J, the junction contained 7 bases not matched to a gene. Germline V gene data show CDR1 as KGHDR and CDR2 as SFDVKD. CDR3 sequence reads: CATSDPDRGRYGYTF. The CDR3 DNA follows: TGTGCCACCAGTGATCCCGACAGGGGTCGATATGGCTACACCTTC.

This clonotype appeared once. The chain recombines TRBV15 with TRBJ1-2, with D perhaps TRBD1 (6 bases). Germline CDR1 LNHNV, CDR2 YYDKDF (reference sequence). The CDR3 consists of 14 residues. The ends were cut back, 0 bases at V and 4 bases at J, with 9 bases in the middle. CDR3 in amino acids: CATSREDRIYGYTF. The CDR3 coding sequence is TGTGCCACCAGCAGAGAAGACAGGATCTATGGCTACACCTTC.

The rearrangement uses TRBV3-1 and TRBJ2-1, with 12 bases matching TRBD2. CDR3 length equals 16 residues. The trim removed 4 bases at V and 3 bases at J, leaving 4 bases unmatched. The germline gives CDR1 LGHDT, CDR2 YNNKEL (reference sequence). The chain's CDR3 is CASSPRTSGVYNEQFF. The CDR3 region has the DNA TGTGCCAGCAGCCCGCGGACTAGCGGGGTCTACAATGAGCAGTTCTTC.

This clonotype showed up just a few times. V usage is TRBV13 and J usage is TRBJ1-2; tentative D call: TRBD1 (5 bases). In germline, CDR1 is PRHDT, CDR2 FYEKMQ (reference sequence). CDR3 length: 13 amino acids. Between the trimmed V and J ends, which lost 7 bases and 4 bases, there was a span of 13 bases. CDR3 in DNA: TGTGCCAGCACCCAAGACAGAGGCTATGGCTACACCTTC. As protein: CASTQDRGYGYTF.

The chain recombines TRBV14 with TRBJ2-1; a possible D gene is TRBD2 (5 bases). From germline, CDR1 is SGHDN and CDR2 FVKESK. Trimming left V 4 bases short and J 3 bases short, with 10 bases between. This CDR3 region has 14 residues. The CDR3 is CASSPADDYNEQFF. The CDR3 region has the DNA TGTGCCAGCAGCCCAGCGGACGACTACAATGAGCAGTTCTTC.

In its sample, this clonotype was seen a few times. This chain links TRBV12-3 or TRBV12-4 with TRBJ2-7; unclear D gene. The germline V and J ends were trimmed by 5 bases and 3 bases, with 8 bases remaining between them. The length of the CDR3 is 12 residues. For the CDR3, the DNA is TGTGCCAGCAGTCCCGGGCACTACGAGCAGTACTTC. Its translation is CASSPGHYEQYF.

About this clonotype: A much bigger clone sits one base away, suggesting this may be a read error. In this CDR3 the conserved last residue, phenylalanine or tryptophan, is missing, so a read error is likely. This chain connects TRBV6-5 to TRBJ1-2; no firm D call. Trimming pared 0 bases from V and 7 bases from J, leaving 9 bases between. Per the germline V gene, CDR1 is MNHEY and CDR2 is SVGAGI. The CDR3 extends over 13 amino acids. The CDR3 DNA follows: TGTGCCAGCAGTTACTCGGGCCGGGGTGGCTACACCTAC. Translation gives CASSYSGRGGYTY.

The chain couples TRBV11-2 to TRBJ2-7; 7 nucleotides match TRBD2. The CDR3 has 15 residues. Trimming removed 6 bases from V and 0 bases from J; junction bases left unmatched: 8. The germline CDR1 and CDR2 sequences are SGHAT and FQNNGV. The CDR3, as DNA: TGTGCCAGCAGTACGGGACTATCCACCTCCTACGAGCAGTACTTC. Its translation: CASSTGLSTSYEQYF.

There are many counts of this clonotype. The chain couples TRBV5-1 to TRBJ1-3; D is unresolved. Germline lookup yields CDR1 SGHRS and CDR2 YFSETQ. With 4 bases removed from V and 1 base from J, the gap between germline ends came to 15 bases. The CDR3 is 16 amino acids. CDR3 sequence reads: CASSPRRGMSGNTIYF. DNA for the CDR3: TGCGCCAGCAGCCCGAGACGCGGGATGTCTGGAAACACCATATATTTT.

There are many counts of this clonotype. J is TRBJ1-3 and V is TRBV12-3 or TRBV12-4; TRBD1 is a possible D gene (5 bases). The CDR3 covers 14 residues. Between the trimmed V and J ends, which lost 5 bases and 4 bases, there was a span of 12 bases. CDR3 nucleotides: TGTGCCAGCAGTGTTGGGCCAGGGGGAAACACCATATATTTT. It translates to CASSVGPGGNTIYF.

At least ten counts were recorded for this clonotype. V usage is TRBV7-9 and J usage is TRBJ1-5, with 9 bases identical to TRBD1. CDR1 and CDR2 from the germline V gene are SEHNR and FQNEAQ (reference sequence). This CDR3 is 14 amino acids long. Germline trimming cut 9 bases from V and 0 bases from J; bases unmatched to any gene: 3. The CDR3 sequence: CASRDRDSNQPQHF. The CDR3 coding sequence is TGTGCCAGTCGGGACAGGGATAGCAATCAGCCCCAGCATTTT.

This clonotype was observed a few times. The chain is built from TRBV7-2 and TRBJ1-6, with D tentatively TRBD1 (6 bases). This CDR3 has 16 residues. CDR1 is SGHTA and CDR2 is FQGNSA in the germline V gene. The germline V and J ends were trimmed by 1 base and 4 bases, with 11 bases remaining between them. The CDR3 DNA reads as TGTGCCAGCAGCTTAGTGGGTCAGGGGTATAATTCACCCCTCCACTTT. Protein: CASSLVGQGYNSPLHF. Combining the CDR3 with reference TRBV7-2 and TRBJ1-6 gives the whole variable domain GAGVSQSPSNKVTEKGKDVELRCDPISGHTALYWYRQSLGQGLEFLIYFQGNSAPDKSGLPSDRFSAERTGGSVSTLTIQRTQQEDSAVYLCASSLVGQGYNSPLHFGNGTRLTVT.